One and the same sample provided the 22 T cell receptor beta chains below, sequenced in a study of blood T cell repertoires in COVID-19. Sequencing used immunoSEQ multiplex PCR; TCRdb keeps in-frame clones, though not all of them. The sample has about 94,000 clones; roughly 70% are singletons. The specimen sequenced was peripheral blood. The receptors here all came from a man aged 70 or older with COVID-19, enrolled during active disease.

The chain carries TRBV14 and TRBJ2-7, with TRBD2 matching over 7 bases. The germline V gene encodes CDR1 SGHDN and CDR2 FVKESK. V lost 4 bases to trimming and J lost 2 bases; unmatched junction nucleotides: 5. The CDR3 covers 14 residues. CDR3 DNA sequence: TGTGCCAGCAGCCCTAGCGGAGGGGCCTACGAGCAGTACTTC. Translation: CASSPSGGAYEQYF.

V is TRBV19 and J is TRBJ1-5; TRBD1 matches 10 bases. The CDR3 covers 15 residues. Germline loops: CDR1 LNHDA, CDR2 SQIVND (reference sequence). Trimming cost V 9 bases and J 7 bases; bases outside gene matches: 12. CDR3 loop: CASSWGQGIPQPQHF. CDR3 coding DNA: TGTGCCAGCAGTTGGGGACAGGGGATTCCCCAGCCCCAGCATTTT.

V gene TRBV7-9 combines with J gene TRBJ2-7; 10 bases match TRBD1. With 2 bases clipped from V and 6 bases from J, the junction kept 4 bases outside the gene matches. The CDR3 has 14 amino acids. CDR1 is SEHNR, CDR2 FQNEAQ, per germline (reference sequence). CDR3: CASSLTGTGAEQYF. The CDR3 DNA follows: TGTGCCAGCAGCTTAACAGGGACAGGGGCCGAGCAGTACTTC.

V and J are TRBV3-1 (or the pseudogene TRBV3-2) and TRBJ2-1; 12 nucleotides align to TRBD2. Looked up from germline, CDR1 is LGHDT and CDR2 is YNNKEL (reference sequence). Trimming took 3 bases from V and 5 from J; bases not matched to a gene: 5. The CDR3 covers 16 residues. The CDR3 loop is CASSQIRLAGDNEQFF. CDR3 nucleotides: TGTGCCAGCAGCCAGATAAGACTAGCGGGGGACAATGAGCAGTTCTTC.

This clone was seen only once. V is TRBV28 and J is TRBJ2-7; D not certain. This CDR3 comprises 12 residues. Germline lookup yields CDR1 MDHEN and CDR2 SYDVKM. The V and J ends lost 4 bases and 6 bases respectively, with 10 bases between them. The CDR3 sequence is CASSWATGEQYF. The CDR3 nucleotides are TGTGCCAGCAGTTGGGCTACCGGCGAGCAGTACTTC. The variable domain in full, with the rest retrieved from reference TRBV28 and TRBJ2-7, is DVKVTQSSRYLVKRTGEKVFLECVQDMDHENMFWYRQDPGLGLRLIYFSYDVKMKEKGDIPEGYSVSREKKERFSLILESASTNQTSMYLCASSWATGEQYFGPGTRLTVT.

The chain has TRBV4-3 and TRBJ2-3; TRBD2 might be the D (5 bases). Trimming removed 1 base at V and 5 bases at J, with 7 bases between. Germline lookup yields CDR1 LGHNA and CDR2 YSLEER. This CDR3 spans 13 amino acids. CDR3 sequence (DNA): TGCGCCAGCAGCCAAGGTGGAGGAGATACGCAGTATTTT. Amino acids: CASSQGGGDTQYF.

The gene calls are TRBV9 and TRBJ2-1, with D hard to call. Germline V gene lookup returns CDR1 SGDLS and CDR2 YYNGEE. The CDR3 runs to 14 residues. V gave up 3 bases and J gave up 4 bases, with 11 bases separating them. The CDR3 nucleotides read TGTGCCAGCAGCGCTCGAGCCGAATACAATGAGCAGTTCTTC. Encoded protein: CASSARAEYNEQFF.

The rearrangement joins TRBV24-1 to TRBJ2-1; TRBD1 is a possible D gene (5 bases). The CDR3 covers 13 residues. Germline CDR1 reads KGHDR; CDR2 reads SFDVKD. V was clipped by 6 bases and J by 7 bases, with 12 bases between them. The CDR3: CATSRPGRNEQFF. As DNA, the CDR3 is TGTGCCACCAGTAGGCCAGGGCGAAATGAGCAGTTCTTC.

The chain uses TRBV3-1 (or the pseudogene TRBV3-2) and TRBJ2-7; 8 nucleotides match TRBD2. The CDR3 is 15 amino acids. Germline V CDR1 and CDR2: LGHDT, YNNKEL (reference sequence). Trimming took 2 bases from V and 3 from J; bases not matched to a gene: 6. CDR3 DNA sequence: TGTGCCAGCAGCCAATCTGGACTAGCACTCTACGAGCAGTACTTC. It codes for CASSQSGLALYEQYF.

The chain employs TRBV7-6 and TRBJ1-3; D ambiguous. CDR3 length: 16 residues. Germline-derived CDR1 and CDR2 are SGHVS and FNYEAQ. V was cut by 1 base and J by 2 bases, with 12 bases left in between. The CDR3 nucleotides read TGTGCCAGCAGCTTAGTGGCGGACTTCCCTGGAAACACCATATATTTT. It specifies CASSLVADFPGNTIYF.

V gene TRBV29-1 combines with J gene TRBJ2-7; 9 bases align to TRBD2. CDR1 is SQVTM, CDR2 ANQGSEA, per germline. J was trimmed by 2 bases and V by 4 bases; bases with no gene match: 6. The CDR3 contains 14 residues. The CDR3 coding sequence is TGCAGCGTTGGCGGCGCGGGAGGGCCCTACGAGCAGTACTTC. It encodes CSVGGAGGPYEQYF.

V is TRBV13 and J is TRBJ2-2; TRBD1 agrees at 7 bases. Germline V gives CDR1 PRHDT, CDR2 FYEKMQ (reference sequence). J was trimmed by 1 base and V by 1 base; bases with no gene match: 12. The CDR3 is 19 amino acids. The CDR3 DNA sequence: TGTGCCAGCAGCTTAGAGTTGTCGTTCGACAGGGAGAACACCGGGGAGCTGTTTTTT. Translation gives CASSLELSFDRENTGELFF. The entire variable domain, with the rest obtained from reference TRBV13 and TRBJ2-2, is as follows: AAGVIQSPRHLIKEKRETATLKCYPIPRHDTVYWYQQGPGQDPQFLISFYEKMQSDKGSIPDRFSAQQFSDYHSELNMSSLELGDSALYFCASSLELSFDRENTGELFFGEGSRLTVL.

The chain links TRBV2 to TRBJ2-3, with D maybe TRBD1 (5 bases). The CDR3 is 13 amino acids. Germline CDR1 SNHLY, CDR2 FYNNEI. V lost 4 bases and J 0 bases, leaving 5 bases between the germline ends. The CDR3 here is CASSGQSTDTQYF. CDR3 in DNA: TGTGCCAGCAGTGGACAGAGCACAGATACGCAGTATTTT. Based on the CDR3 plus reference TRBV2 and TRBJ2-3, the full variable domain is EPEVTQTPSHQVTQMGQEVILRCVPISNHLYFYWYRQILGQKVEFLVSFYNNEISEKSEIFDDQFSVERPDGSNFTLKIRSTKLEDSAMYFCASSGQSTDTQYFGPGTRLTVL.

CDR3 nucleotide sequence: TGTGCCAGCAGTTACAGGCGGGTACCGAACACCGGGGAGCTGTTTTTT. The encoded protein is CASSYRRVPNTGELFF. The V gene is TRBV6-5, the J gene TRBJ2-2; TRBD2 might be the D (5 bases). Trimming took off 2 bases at V and 0 bases at J, with 10 bases between the two ends. Germline-derived CDR1 and CDR2 are MNHEY and SVGAGI. The CDR3 spans 16 residues.

This clone was seen many times. The chain couples TRBV6-5 to TRBJ2-5, with D perhaps matching TRBD1 (6 bases). V gave up 5 bases and J gave up 2 bases, with 15 bases separating them. CDR1 MNHEY and CDR2 SVGAGI come from the germline V gene. The CDR3 is 15 residues long. CDR3 amino acids: CASSPGVVGQETQYF. The CDR3 DNA sequence: TGTGCCAGCAGTCCAGGGGTTGTGGGGCAAGAGACCCAGTACTTC.

V usage is TRBV4-3 and J usage is TRBJ2-5; D might be TRBD2 (6 bases). V dropped 0 bases and J dropped 4 bases, with 12 bases sitting between them. Germline V gives CDR1 LGHNA, CDR2 YSLEER. The CDR3 runs 15 residues. The CDR3 loop is CASSQEYLGGETQYF. The CDR3 nucleotides are TGCGCCAGCAGCCAAGAATACCTCGGGGGAGAGACCCAGTACTTC.

This clone occurred a few times. The rearrangement joins TRBV30 to TRBJ1-2; tentatively, D is TRBD1 (6 bases). Germline CDR1 reads GTSNPN; CDR2 reads SVGIG (reference sequence). The V gene lost 0 bases and the J gene lost 8 bases, with 13 bases spanning the gap. The CDR3 runs 13 residues. The CDR3 here is CAWSVQGSLGYTF. The CDR3 DNA follows: TGTGCCTGGAGTGTACAGGGATCCCTGGGCTACACCTTC.

The CDR3 is CASSLSATGVYQPQHF. For the CDR3, the DNA is TGTGCCAGCAGTTTATCCGCGACAGGGGTATATCAGCCCCAGCATTTT. The chain employs TRBV28 and TRBJ1-5, with 8 bases that match TRBD1. The junction had 7 bases not matched to a gene; V was cut back by 1 base and J by 5 bases. The CDR3 sequence is 16 residues long. CDR1 and CDR2 (germline): MDHEN, SYDVKM.

To note about this clone: Other DNA sequences from this sample encode an identical CDR3 as well. This chain joins TRBV11-3 and TRBJ2-1; D may be TRBD2 (5 bases). V dropped 3 bases and J dropped 4 bases, with 7 bases sitting between them. Germline V gene sequence: CDR1 SGHNT, CDR2 YENEEA. The CDR3 is 13 amino acids. The CDR3 bases are TGTGCCAGCAGCTTGCTAGCATACAATGAGCAGTTCTTC. It encodes CASSLLAYNEQFF.

J is TRBJ2-1 and V is TRBV9; D possibly corresponds to TRBD2 (6 bases). The CDR3 spans 14 residues. CDR1 and CDR2 (germline): SGDLS, YYNGEE. V was clipped by 0 bases and J by 7 bases, with 11 bases between them. CDR3 coding DNA: TGTGCCAGCAGCGTAGCGGGAGTGGGGAATGAGCAGTTCTTC. Amino acids: CASSVAGVGNEQFF. The whole variable domain, remainder taken from reference TRBV9 and TRBJ2-1, is DSGVTQTPKHLITATGQRVTLRCSPRSGDLSVYWYQQSLDQGLQFLIQYYNGEERAKGNILERFSAQQFPDLHSELNLSSLELGDSALYFCASSVAGVGNEQFFGPGTRLTVL.

This clone was observed a few times. The J gene is TRBJ2-7, the V gene TRBV29-1; the D is unclear. Trimming took 1 base from V and 2 from J, leaving 9 bases between them. Germline loops: CDR1 SQVTM, CDR2 ANQGSEA. This CDR3 spans 13 amino acids. CDR3 nucleotide sequence: TGCAGCGTTGAAGGAGATAATACCTACGAGCAGTACTTC. Translated: CSVEGDNTYEQYF.

This clone has a handful of counts. This chain links TRBV7-2 with TRBJ2-1; 12 bases map to TRBD2. This CDR3 region has 18 residues. CDR1 and CDR2 from the germline V gene are SGHTA and FQGNSA. Germline trimming cut 0 bases from V and 6 bases from J; bases unmatched to any gene: 9. The CDR3: CASSLALPTSGSFNEQFF. Written as DNA, the CDR3 is TGTGCCAGCAGCTTAGCATTACCGACTAGCGGGAGTTTCAATGAGCAGTTCTTC.